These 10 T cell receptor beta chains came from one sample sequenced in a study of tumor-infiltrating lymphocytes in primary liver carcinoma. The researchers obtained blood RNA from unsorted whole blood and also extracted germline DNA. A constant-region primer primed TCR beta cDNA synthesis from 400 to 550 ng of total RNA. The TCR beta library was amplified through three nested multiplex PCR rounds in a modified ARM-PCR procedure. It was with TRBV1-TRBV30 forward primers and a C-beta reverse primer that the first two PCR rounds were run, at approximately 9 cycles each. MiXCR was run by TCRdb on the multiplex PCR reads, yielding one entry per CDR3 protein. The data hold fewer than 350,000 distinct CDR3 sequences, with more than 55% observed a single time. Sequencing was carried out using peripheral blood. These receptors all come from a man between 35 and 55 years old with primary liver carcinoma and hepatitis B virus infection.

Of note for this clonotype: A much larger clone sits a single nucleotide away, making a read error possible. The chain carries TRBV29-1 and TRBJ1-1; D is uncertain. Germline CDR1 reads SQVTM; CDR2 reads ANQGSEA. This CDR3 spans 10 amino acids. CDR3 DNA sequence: TGCAGCGTTGTGGATGATGAACCTTTCTTT. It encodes CSVVDDEPFF.

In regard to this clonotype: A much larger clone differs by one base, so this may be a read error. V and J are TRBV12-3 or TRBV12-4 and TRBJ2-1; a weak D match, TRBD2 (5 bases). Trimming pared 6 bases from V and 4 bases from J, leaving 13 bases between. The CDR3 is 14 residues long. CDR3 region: CASRELSEYNEQFF. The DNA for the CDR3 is TGTGCCAGCAGGGAGCTTAGCGAGTACAATGAGCAGTTCTTC.

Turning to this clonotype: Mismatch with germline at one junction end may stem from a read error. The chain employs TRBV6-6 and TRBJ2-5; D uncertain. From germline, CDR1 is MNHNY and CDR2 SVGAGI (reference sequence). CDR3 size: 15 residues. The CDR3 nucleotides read TGTGCCAGCACATCCTTCGGAGAGTCTGGAGAGACCCAATACTTC. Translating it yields CASTSFGESGETQYF.

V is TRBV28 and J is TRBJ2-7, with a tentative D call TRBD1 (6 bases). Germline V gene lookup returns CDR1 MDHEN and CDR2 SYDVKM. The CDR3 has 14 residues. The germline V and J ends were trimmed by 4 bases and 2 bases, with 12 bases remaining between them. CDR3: CASSSRQATYEQYF. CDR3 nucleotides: TGTGCCAGCAGTTCCCGACAGGCCACCTACGAGCAGTACTTC.

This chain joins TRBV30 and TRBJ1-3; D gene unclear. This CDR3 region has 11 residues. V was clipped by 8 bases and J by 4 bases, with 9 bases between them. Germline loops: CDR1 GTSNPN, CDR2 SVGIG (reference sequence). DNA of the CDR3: TGTGCCCGAAAACAGGGAAACACCATATATTTT. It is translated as CARKQGNTIYF.

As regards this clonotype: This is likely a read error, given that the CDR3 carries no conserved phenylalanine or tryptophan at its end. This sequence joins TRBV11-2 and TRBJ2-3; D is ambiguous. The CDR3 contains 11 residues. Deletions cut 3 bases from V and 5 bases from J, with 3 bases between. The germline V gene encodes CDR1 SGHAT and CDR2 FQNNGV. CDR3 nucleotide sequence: TGTGCCAGCAGCTTGAGAGATACGCAGTATTCT. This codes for CASSLRDTQYS.

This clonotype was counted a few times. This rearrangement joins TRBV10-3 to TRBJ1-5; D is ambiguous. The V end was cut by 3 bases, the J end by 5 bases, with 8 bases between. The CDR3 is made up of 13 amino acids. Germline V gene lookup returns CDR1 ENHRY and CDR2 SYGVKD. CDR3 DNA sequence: TGTGCCATCAGTGAAGGACCCGATCAGCCCCAGCATTTT. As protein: CAISEGPDQPQHF.

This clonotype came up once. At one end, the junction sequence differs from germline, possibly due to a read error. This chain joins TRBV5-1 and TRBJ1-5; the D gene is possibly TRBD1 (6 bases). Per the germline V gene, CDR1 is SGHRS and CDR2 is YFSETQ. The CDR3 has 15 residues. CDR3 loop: CDSSLDSYSNQPQHF. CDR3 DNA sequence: TGCGACAGCAGCTTGGACAGCTATAGCAATCAGCCCCAGCATTTT.

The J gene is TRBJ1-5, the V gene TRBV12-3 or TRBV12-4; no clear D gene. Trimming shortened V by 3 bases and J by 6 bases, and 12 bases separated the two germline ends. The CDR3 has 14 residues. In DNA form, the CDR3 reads TGTGCCAGCAGTTTGGAGGGAAGGAGTCAGCCCCAGCATTTT. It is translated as CASSLEGRSQPQHF.

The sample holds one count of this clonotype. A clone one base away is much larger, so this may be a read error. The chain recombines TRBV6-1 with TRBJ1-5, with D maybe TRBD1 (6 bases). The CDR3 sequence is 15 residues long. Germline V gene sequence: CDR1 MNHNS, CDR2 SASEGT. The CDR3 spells CANSEYGGRNQPQHF. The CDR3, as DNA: TGTGCCAACAGTGAATACGGGGGGCGGAATCAGCCCCAGCATTTT.